The entry below gives a single T cell receptor (beta chain) sequence along with its context. Assay: immunoSEQ multiplex PCR; the TCRdb copy retains only in-frame clones and omits some. The repertoire has about 480,000 clones, about 83% of them found once; the top ten carry roughly 13%. This entry comes from a study of Ad26.COV2.S vaccination and SARS-CoV-2 variants. Treatment specified: over 15 received Ad26.COV2.S at low or high dose, single or two shots; roughly five received placebo; per-sample allocation not given. Sample collection was performed on day 63 after the first vaccine or placebo injection. Here the sequenced sample was peripheral blood, taken in a trial of Ad26.COV2.S vaccine versus placebo. The sequence derives from a person between 18 and 60 years old who received the Ad26.COV2.S COVID-19 vaccine or a placebo.

The CDR3 sequence: CATKLAYTPTEQYF. In nucleotides, the CDR3 is TGTGCCACCAAGCTAGCGTATACTCCTACCGAGCAGTACTTC. The chain combines TRBV28 with TRBJ2-7; possible D gene TRBD2, 6 bases. The V end lost 10 bases, the J end lost 6 bases, and 22 bases lay between the germline ends. The germline gives CDR1 MDHEN, CDR2 SYDVKM. The CDR3 contains 14 residues.